This T cell receptor (beta chain) was documented in a study of CD8 T cells in Susac syndrome. Study-wide findings and caveats: The study acknowledged a relatively small number of individuals in its TCR sequencing and HLA analysis.

Random hexamers served to reverse transcribe about 0.5 to 1 ug RNA. TCR beta CDR3 was amplified by immunoSEQ multiplex PCR. This amplification extended across 54 Vbeta and 13 Jbeta segments. TCRdb analysed the immunoSEQ multiplex PCR reads with MiXCR anew, one entry per CDR3 protein. Here the sample spans roughly 130,000 distinct CDR3 sequences, 90% to 95% being singletons. Sequencing targeted TCR beta in T cells from blood (CD8+ and CD4+). TEMRA cells were FACS-enriched, with CD8+ and CD4+ T cells isolated negatively. This CDR3 is built from 15 residues. The germline gives CDR1 SGHNT, CDR2 YYREEE (reference sequence). Trimming removed 4 bases from V and 3 bases from J, with 14 bases in between. Details on this clonotype: Its antigen is not known.

The V gene is TRBV5-4, the J gene TRBJ2-4; possibly TRBD1 for D (6 bases). The sequenced sample consisted of CD4+ T cells from PBMCs. The receptor was isolated from a human donor in good health. The CDR3 sequence is CASSQGGAGKNIQYF. CDR3 nucleotides: TGTGCCAGCAGCCAAGGGGGTGCGGGCAAAAACATTCAGTACTTC.